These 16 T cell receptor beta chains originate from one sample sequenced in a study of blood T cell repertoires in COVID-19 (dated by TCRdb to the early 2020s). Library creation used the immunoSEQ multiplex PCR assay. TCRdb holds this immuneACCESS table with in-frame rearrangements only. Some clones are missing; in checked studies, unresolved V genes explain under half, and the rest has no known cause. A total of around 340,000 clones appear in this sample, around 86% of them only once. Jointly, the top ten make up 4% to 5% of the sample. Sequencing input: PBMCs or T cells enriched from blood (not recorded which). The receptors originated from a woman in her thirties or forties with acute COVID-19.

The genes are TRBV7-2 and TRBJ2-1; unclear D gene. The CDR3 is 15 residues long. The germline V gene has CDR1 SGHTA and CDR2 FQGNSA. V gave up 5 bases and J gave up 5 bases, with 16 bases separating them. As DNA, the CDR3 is TGTGCCAGCAGCACATCAGGATTATCTAACAATGAGCAGTTCTTC. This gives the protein CASSTSGLSNNEQFF.

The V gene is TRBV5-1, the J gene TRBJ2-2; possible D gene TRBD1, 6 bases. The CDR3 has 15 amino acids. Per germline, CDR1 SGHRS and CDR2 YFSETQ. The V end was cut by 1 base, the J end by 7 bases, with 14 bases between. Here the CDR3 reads CASSLTGKRGGELFF. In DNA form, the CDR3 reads TGCGCCAGCAGCTTGACAGGGAAACGTGGCGGGGAGCTGTTTTTT.

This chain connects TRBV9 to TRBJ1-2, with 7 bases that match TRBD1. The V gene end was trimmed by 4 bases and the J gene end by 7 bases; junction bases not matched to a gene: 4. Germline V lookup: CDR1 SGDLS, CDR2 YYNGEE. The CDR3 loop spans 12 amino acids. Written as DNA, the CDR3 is TGTGCCAGCAGCCCAGGGGGAGGTGGCTACACCTTC. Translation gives CASSPGGGGYTF.

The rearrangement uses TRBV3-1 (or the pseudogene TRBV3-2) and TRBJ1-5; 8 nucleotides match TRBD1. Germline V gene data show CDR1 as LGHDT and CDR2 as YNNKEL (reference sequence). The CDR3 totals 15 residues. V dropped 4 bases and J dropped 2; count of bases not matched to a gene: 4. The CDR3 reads CASSLGTGGNQPQHF. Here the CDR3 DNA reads TGTGCCAGCAGCCTCGGGACAGGAGGCAATCAGCCCCAGCATTTT.

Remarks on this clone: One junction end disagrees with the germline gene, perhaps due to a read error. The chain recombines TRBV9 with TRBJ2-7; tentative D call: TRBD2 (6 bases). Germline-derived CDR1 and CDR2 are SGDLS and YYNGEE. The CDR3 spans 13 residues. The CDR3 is CASSVDGGFYLHF. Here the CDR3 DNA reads TGTGCCAGCAGCGTAGATGGGGGGTTTTATCTCCACTTC. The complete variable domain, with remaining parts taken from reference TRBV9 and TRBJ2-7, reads DSGVTQTPKHLITATGQRVTLRCSPRSGDLSVYWYQQSLDQGLQFLIQYYNGEERAKGNILERFSAQQFPDLHSELNLSSLELGDSALYFCASSVDGGFYLHFGPGTRLTVT.

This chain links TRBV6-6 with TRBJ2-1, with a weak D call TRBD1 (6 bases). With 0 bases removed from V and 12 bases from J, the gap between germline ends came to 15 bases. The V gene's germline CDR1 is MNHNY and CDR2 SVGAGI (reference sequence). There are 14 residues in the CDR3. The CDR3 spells CASSYSGEQGWQFF. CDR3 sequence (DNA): TGTGCCAGCAGTTACTCCGGGGAACAGGGTTGGCAGTTCTTC.

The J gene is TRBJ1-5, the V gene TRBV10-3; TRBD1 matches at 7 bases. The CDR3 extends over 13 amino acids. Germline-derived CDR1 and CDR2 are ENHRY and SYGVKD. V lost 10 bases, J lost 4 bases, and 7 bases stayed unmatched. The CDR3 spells CATRQGLNQPQHF. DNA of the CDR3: TGTGCCACCAGACAGGGTTTGAATCAGCCCCAGCATTTT.

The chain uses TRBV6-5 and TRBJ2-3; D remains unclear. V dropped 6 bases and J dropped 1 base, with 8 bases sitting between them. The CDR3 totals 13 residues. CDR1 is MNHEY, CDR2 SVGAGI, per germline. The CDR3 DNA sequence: TGTGCCAGCAGACTACGGGGCACAGATACGCAGTATTTT. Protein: CASRLRGTDTQYF.

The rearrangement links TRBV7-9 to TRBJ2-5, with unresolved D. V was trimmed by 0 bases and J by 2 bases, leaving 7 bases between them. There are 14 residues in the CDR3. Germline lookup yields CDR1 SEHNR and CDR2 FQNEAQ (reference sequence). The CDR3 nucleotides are TGTGCCAGCAGCTTAGCCGCAGTACAAGAGACCCAGTACTTC. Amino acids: CASSLAAVQETQYF.

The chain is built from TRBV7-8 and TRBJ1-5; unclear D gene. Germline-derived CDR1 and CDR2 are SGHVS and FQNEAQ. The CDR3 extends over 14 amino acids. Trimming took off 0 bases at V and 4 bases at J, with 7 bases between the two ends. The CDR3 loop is CASSLAGSNQPQHF. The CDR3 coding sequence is TGTGCCAGCAGCTTAGCGGGCAGTAATCAGCCCCAGCATTTT.

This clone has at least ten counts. CDR3 amino acids: CASVADFSGELFF. The CDR3 DNA follows: TGTGCTAGTGTCGCTGACTTTTCCGGGGAGCTGTTTTTT. The rearrangement uses TRBV12-5 and TRBJ2-2; D unresolved. The V gene's germline CDR1 is LGHNT and CDR2 FRNRAP. The CDR3 length is 13 residues. Between the trimmed V and J ends, which lost 7 bases and 6 bases, there was a span of 12 bases.

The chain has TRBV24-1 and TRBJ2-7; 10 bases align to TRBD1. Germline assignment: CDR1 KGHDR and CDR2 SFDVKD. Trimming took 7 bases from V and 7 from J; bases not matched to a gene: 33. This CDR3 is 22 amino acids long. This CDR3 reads CATRNRDRGPSPTCSRESEQYF. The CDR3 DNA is TGTGCCACCAGGAACCGGGACAGGGGCCCTTCACCTACCTGTTCGCGGGAAAGTGAGCAGTACTTC.

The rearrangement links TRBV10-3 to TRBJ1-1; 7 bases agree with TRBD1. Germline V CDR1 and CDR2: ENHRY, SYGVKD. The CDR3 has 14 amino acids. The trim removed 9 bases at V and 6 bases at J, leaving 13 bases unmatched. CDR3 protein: CAIRQGGTESEAFF. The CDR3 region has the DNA TGTGCCATTAGACAGGGAGGCACCGAATCTGAAGCTTTCTTT.

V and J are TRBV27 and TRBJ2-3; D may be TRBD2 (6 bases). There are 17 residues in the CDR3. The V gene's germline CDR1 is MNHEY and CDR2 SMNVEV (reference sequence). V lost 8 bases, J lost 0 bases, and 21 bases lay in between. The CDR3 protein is CASEGRRGRISTDTQYF. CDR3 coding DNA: TGTGCCAGCGAAGGGCGGAGGGGCCGGATTAGCACAGATACGCAGTATTTT.

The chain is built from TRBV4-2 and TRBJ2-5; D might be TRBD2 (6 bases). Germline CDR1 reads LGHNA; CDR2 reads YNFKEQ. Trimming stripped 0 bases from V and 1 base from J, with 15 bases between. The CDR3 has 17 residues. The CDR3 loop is CASSQDGIVGGQETQYF. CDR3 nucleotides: TGTGCCAGCAGCCAAGATGGGATTGTGGGGGGCCAAGAGACCCAGTACTTC.

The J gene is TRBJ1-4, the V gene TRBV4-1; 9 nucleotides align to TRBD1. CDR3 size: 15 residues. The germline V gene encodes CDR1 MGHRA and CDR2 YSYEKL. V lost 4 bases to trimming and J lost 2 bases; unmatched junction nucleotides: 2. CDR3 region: CASSLTGGTNEKLFF. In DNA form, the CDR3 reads TGCGCCAGCAGCCTCACAGGGGGCACTAATGAAAAACTGTTTTTT.